The rows below give T cell receptor beta chains drawn from one sample of a study of blood T cell repertoires in COVID-19. Clones were sequenced by immunoSEQ multiplex PCR, and TCRdb holds only the in-frame ones, with some missing. The sample shows under 450,000 clones, 87% of them seen only once. Sequenced sample: PBMCs or T cells enriched from blood (not recorded which). These receptors originate from a woman in her twenties or thirties who had recovered from COVID-19. The conserved cysteine and the conserved F or W are not part of the CDR3 here.

V gene	J gene	CDR3 protein
TRBV6-5	TRBJ1-1	ASSYSKFQGGTEAF
TRBV3-1/TRBV3-2	TRBJ1-3	ASSLRDSGNTIY
TRBV7-9	TRBJ2-5	ASSVTGSQETQY
TRBV5-8	TRBJ1-5	ASSLRGKPQH
TRBV15	TRBJ2-5	ATSRDRGAETQY
TRBV2	TRBJ1-4	ASSPETGEGEKLF
TRBV7-6	TRBJ1-5	ASSLVLVFGQPQH
TRBV7-6	TRBJ2-1	ASSGVGAGRASNEQF
TRBV19	TRBJ1-2	ASSLLGDSSYGYT
TRBV6-9	TRBJ1-3	ASTMPGFSGNTIY
TRBV7-8	TRBJ2-7	ASSPIPTGVVGQY
TRBV28	TRBJ2-7	ASSLNSDEQY
TRBV19	TRBJ1-5	ASDSQGRVNQPQH
TRBV24-1	TRBJ2-3	AIVTGVGDTQY
TRBV3-1/TRBV3-2	TRBJ1-6	ASSQLAYNSPLH
TRBV28	TRBJ1-5	ASSLFGQPQH
TRBV25-1	TRBJ1-4	ASSDWGRASEKLF
TRBV28	TRBJ1-1	ASSLGTGDTEAF
TRBV5-1	TRBJ2-1	ASSPNGLAGGGPYNEQF
TRBV6-2/TRBV6-3	TRBJ2-7	ASSGGQSSYEQY
TRBV5-6	TRBJ2-7	ASSLPRGKSSYEQY
TRBV3-1/TRBV3-2	TRBJ2-1	ASSPRSYNEQF
TRBV5-1	TRBJ1-1	ATQGEDTEAF
TRBV2	TRBJ2-7	ASRDDIYEQY
TRBV3-1/TRBV3-2	TRBJ1-2	ASSPAGTGGFRGGYT
TRBV7-8	TRBJ1-2	ASRSNYGYT
TRBV6-5	TRBJ1-6	ASSPTGVQGSPLH
TRBV5-1	TRBJ1-1	ASSRGRGGNTEAF
TRBV5-1	TRBJ2-2	ASSLILGPTGELF
TRBV18	TRBJ1-2	ASSQSHGSYGYT
TRBV27	TRBJ1-5	ASSLSIAQPQH
TRBV11-2	TRBJ1-2	ASSLGWGQGLGYGYT
TRBV7-9	TRBJ2-1	ASSPRYGYNEQF
TRBV10-2	TRBJ2-1	ASSEPGRAKNEQF
TRBV18	TRBJ2-1	ASSLLSGSSYNEQF
TRBV7-2	TRBJ2-5	ASSLQAGGQETQY
TRBV7-2	TRBJ2-7	ASSAAVGSGYEQY
TRBV7-9	TRBJ1-1	ASSLAGRGGTEAF
TRBV24-1	TRBJ1-2	ATSDSGDRGNYGYT
TRBV5-4	TRBJ2-7	ASSLATGGSPHEQY
TRBV28	TRBJ1-3	AAFEGAPGNTIY
TRBV7-9	TRBJ1-2	ASTLAGGRGLNGYT